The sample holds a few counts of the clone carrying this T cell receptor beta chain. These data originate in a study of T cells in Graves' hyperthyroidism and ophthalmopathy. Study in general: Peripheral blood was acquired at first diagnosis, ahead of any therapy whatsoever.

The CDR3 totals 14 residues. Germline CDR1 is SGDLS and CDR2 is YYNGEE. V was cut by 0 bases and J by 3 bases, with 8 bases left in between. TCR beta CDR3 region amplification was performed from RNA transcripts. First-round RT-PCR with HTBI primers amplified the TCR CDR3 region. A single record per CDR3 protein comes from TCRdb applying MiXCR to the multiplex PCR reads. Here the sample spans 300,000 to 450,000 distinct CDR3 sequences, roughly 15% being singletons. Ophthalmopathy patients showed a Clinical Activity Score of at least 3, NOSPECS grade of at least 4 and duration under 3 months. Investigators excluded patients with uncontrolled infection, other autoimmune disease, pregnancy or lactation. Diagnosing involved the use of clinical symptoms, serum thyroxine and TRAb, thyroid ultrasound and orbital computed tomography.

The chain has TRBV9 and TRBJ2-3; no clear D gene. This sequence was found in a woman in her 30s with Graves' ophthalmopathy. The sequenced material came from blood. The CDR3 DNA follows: TGTGCCAGCAGCGTAGTGGACGGTACAGATACGCAGTATTTT. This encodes CASSVVDGTDTQYF.